Below are 29 T cell receptor beta chains sequenced from a single sample in a study of T cell changes during pregnancy in multiple sclerosis. TCRdb's copy holds only in-frame clones and misses some; the assay was immunoSEQ multiplex PCR. The sample carries 88,000 or so clones, 90% to 95% recorded once. Specimen: peripheral blood, collected before pregnancy. The source of these receptors is a female donor with multiple sclerosis, enrolled in a pregnancy study.

The sample holds one count of this clone. V gene TRBV25-1 combines with J gene TRBJ1-2; D is possibly TRBD1 (5 bases). CDR1 is MGHDK and CDR2 is SYGVNS in the germline V gene. The CDR3 spans 15 residues. Between the trimmed V and J ends, which lost 0 bases and 2 bases, there was a span of 10 bases. CDR3 sequence reads: CASSEYGGPNYGYTF. The DNA for the CDR3 is TGTGCCAGCAGTGAATACGGGGGTCCCAACTATGGCTACACCTTC.

The chain combines TRBV30 with TRBJ2-1; a weak D match, TRBD2 (6 bases). Trimming removed 0 bases at V and 2 bases at J, with 14 bases between. Germline V gene sequence: CDR1 GTSNPN, CDR2 SVGIG (reference sequence). The CDR3 runs to 16 residues. DNA for the CDR3: TGTGCCTGGAGTGTACGCGGCGGGGTCACCTACAATGAGCAGTTCTTC. The encoded protein is CAWSVRGGVTYNEQFF. The full variable domain, its missing parts supplied by reference TRBV30 and TRBJ2-1, is SQTIHQWPATLVQPVGSPLSLECTVEGTSNPNLYWYRQAAGRGLQLLFYSVGIGQISSEVPQNLSASRPQDRQFILSSKKLLLSDSGFYLCAWSVRGGVTYNEQFFGPGTRLTVL.

CDR3 sequence: CASSLGQMSTDTQYF. The CDR3 bases are TGTGCCAGCAGCCTCGGACAGATGAGCACAGATACGCAGTATTTT. The V and J genes are TRBV9 and TRBJ2-3, with D possibly matching TRBD1 (6 bases). The CDR3 length is 15 residues. The V end was cut by 4 bases, the J end by 0 bases, with 12 bases between. The germline V gene encodes CDR1 SGDLS and CDR2 YYNGEE.

The chain couples TRBV2 to TRBJ1-6; the D gene is possibly TRBD1 (6 bases). Deletions cut 7 bases from V and 7 bases from J, with 11 bases between. The germline gives CDR1 SNHLY, CDR2 FYNNEI. The CDR3 sequence is 13 residues long. The chain's CDR3 is CASKDRTNSPLHF. Written as DNA, the CDR3 is TGTGCCAGCAAAGACAGGACGAATTCACCCCTCCACTTT. Complete variable domain (other parts from reference TRBV2 and TRBJ1-6): EPEVTQTPSHQVTQMGQEVILRCVPISNHLYFYWYRQILGQKVEFLVSFYNNEISEKSEIFDDQFSVERPDGSNFTLKIRSTKLEDSAMYFCASKDRTNSPLHFGNGTRLTVT.

V and J are TRBV5-1 and TRBJ2-7; D perhaps matches TRBD2 (6 bases). This CDR3 has 13 amino acids. The ends were cut back, 4 bases at V and 3 bases at J, with 11 bases in the middle. Germline loops: CDR1 SGHRS, CDR2 YFSETQ. For the CDR3, the DNA is TGCGCCAGCAGCGTTGCAGCGGGCTACGAGCAGTACTTC. This sequence encodes CASSVAAGYEQYF.

The gene calls are TRBV5-1 and TRBJ2-3; TRBD2 matches 15 bases. The CDR3 runs to 18 residues. CDR1 is SGHRS, CDR2 YFSETQ, per germline. After removal of 2 bases from V and 1 base from J, the junction contained 5 bases not matched to a gene. The CDR3 reads CASSFGLAGGLRTDTQYF. In DNA form, the CDR3 reads TGCGCCAGCAGCTTTGGACTAGCGGGGGGGCTTCGCACAGATACGCAGTATTTT.

The rearrangement joins TRBV6-5 to TRBJ1-5; D is possibly TRBD1 (6 bases). This CDR3 is built from 15 residues. V lost 2 bases and J lost 1, with 9 bases in between. Germline-derived CDR1 and CDR2 are MNHEY and SVGAGI. The CDR3 here is CASSYGGGSNQPQHF. CDR3 coding DNA: TGTGCCAGCAGTTACGGGGGCGGGAGCAATCAGCCCCAGCATTTT.

The CDR3 sequence: CASSPVGGDEKLFF. The CDR3 nucleotides read TGTGCCAGCTCACCCGTCGGGGGAGATGAAAAACTGTTTTTT. This rearrangement joins TRBV18 to TRBJ1-4, with D possibly TRBD1 on 5 matching bases. V was trimmed by 3 bases and J by 6 bases, leaving 11 bases between them. This CDR3 spans 14 amino acids. The germline V gene encodes CDR1 KGHSH and CDR2 LQKENI.

The table lists this clone with a count of one. CDR3 nucleotide sequence: TGTGCCAGCAGCGCACAACCCTCGACAGGGGGAAGTTATGGCTACACCTTC. This encodes CASSAQPSTGGSYGYTF. The rearrangement uses TRBV9 and TRBJ1-2; 9 bases fit TRBD1. Trimming removed 3 bases from V and 5 bases from J; junction bases left unmatched: 14. CDR3 length: 17 amino acids. Germline V gives CDR1 SGDLS, CDR2 YYNGEE.

V is TRBV30 and J is TRBJ1-5; D unresolved. The length of the CDR3 is 14 residues. V was pared by 5 bases and J by 0 bases, with 11 bases between. Germline assignment: CDR1 GTSNPN and CDR2 SVGIG (reference sequence). CDR3 coding DNA: TGTGCCTGGGGAACCGGGGTTAGCAATCAGCCCCAGCATTTT. Translating it yields CAWGTGVSNQPQHF.

This chain links TRBV6-5 with TRBJ1-2; perhaps TRBD1 as D (6 bases). The CDR3 sequence is 15 residues long. Germline lookup yields CDR1 MNHEY and CDR2 SVGAGI. Trimming took 2 bases from V and 4 from J, leaving 14 bases between them. The CDR3 loop reads CASSYLRIGGYGYTF. The CDR3 DNA is TGTGCCAGCAGTTACCTAAGAATAGGGGGCTATGGCTACACCTTC.

The V call is TRBV27, the J call TRBJ1-5, with 10 bases lining up with TRBD1. CDR1 and CDR2 from the germline V gene are MNHEY and SMNVEV (reference sequence). The junction had 4 bases not matched to a gene; V was cut back by 2 bases and J by 0 bases. This CDR3 spans 17 amino acids. CDR3: CASSLDGQGGSNQPQHF. CDR3 nucleotide sequence: TGTGCCAGCAGTTTAGACGGACAGGGGGGTAGCAATCAGCCCCAGCATTTT.

Concerning this clone itself: Other DNA sequences in the sample encode the same CDR3. The chain employs TRBV6-1 and TRBJ2-1; 13 nucleotides align to TRBD2. CDR1 MNHNS and CDR2 SASEGT come from the germline V gene. There are 15 residues in the CDR3. V lost 3 bases and J lost 4; bases outside the gene matches: 0. In DNA, the CDR3 is TGTGCCAGCAGTGAGACTAGCGGGGGGTACAATGAGCAGTTCTTC. Translated: CASSETSGGYNEQFF.

The rearrangement joins TRBV7-9 to TRBJ2-7; D is undetermined. The CDR3 spans 12 residues. The V end was cut by 5 bases, the J end by 2 bases, with 7 bases between. The germline V gene has CDR1 SEHNR and CDR2 FQNEAQ (reference sequence). CDR3 nucleotides: TGTGCCAGCAGCCACGGAGCCTACGAGCAGTACTTC. It yields the protein CASSHGAYEQYF.

CDR3 sequence (DNA): TGTGCCAGCAGCTTGGGAGGGCCCCCCAAGAACACTGAAGCTTTCTTT. This codes for CASSLGGPPKNTEAFF. The chain is built from TRBV5-8 and TRBJ1-1; the D is unclear. This CDR3 spans 16 amino acids. V shed 0 bases and J shed 1 base, with 13 bases lying between them. Germline V gene sequence: CDR1 SGHTS, CDR2 YDEGEE.

The chain is built from TRBV5-4 and TRBJ2-2; the D gene is possibly TRBD1 (6 bases). Per germline, CDR1 SGHNT and CDR2 YYREEE (reference sequence). The CDR3 extends over 17 amino acids. V was pared by 0 bases and J by 4 bases, with 16 bases between. The CDR3, as DNA: TGTGCCAGCAGCTTGGTATTAGGGCAGGGGTCCACCGGGGAGCTGTTTTTT. Translated, it gives CASSLVLGQGSTGELFF. Full variable domain (rest looked up from reference TRBV5-4 and TRBJ2-2): ETGVTQSPTHLIKTRGQQVTLRCSSQSGHNTVSWYQQALGQGPQFIFQYYREEENGRGNFPPRFSGLQFPNYSSELNVNALELDDSALYLCASSLVLGQGSTGELFFGEGSRLTVL.

CDR3 sequence: CASSSDRAEQYF. In DNA, the CDR3 is TGTGCCAGCAGCTCCGACAGGGCCGAGCAGTACTTC. V is TRBV11-3 and J is TRBJ2-7, with 7 bases fitting TRBD1. The CDR3 has 12 amino acids. CDR1 and CDR2 (germline): SGHNT, YENEEA. Losses at the gene ends were 4 bases for V and 6 bases for J; bases not matched to a gene: 3.

This clone was detected only once. This chain joins TRBV7-3 and TRBJ2-5; 8 bases map to TRBD2. This CDR3 is 13 amino acids long. Germline loops: CDR1 SGHTA, CDR2 FQGTGA. The V gene end was trimmed by 5 bases and the J gene end by 5 bases; junction bases not matched to a gene: 4. Here the CDR3 reads CASSGRGGETQYF. The CDR3 nucleotides read TGTGCCAGCAGCGGACGGGGGGGGGAGACCCAGTACTTC.

The chain carries TRBV29-1 and TRBJ1-2, with 7 bases lining up with TRBD1. Germline CDR1 is SQVTM and CDR2 is ANQGSEA. J lost 6 bases, V lost 3 bases, and 10 bases had no gene match. The CDR3 is made up of 14 amino acids. The CDR3 DNA reads TGCAGCGTTGAGACGCCCGGGACAGTGAATGGCTACACCTTC. The encoded protein is CSVETPGTVNGYTF.

V gene TRBV10-3 combines with J gene TRBJ1-5, with a possible D match to TRBD1 (5 bases). CDR3 length equals 14 residues. The ends were cut back, 4 bases at V and 5 bases at J, with 12 bases in the middle. Germline V gene sequence: CDR1 ENHRY, CDR2 SYGVKD. The CDR3 here is CAISATVRDQPQHF. CDR3 DNA: TGTGCCATCAGTGCGACAGTTCGGGATCAGCCCCAGCATTTT.

The rearrangement links TRBV5-1 to TRBJ1-3; TRBD1 matches 7 bases. Germline trimming cut 0 bases from V and 0 bases from J; bases unmatched to any gene: 3. The CDR3 is made up of 16 amino acids. Germline V gives CDR1 SGHRS, CDR2 YFSETQ. The CDR3 protein is CASSLDGQVSGNTIYF. The CDR3 DNA reads TGCGCCAGCAGCTTGGACGGACAGGTCTCTGGAAACACCATATATTTT.

The chain joins TRBV7-6 to TRBJ1-3; 7 nucleotides match TRBD1. Germline V gene data show CDR1 as SGHVS and CDR2 as FNYEAQ. This CDR3 has 15 residues. With V trimmed by 0 bases and J by 2 bases, 1 base remained unmatched. The CDR3 sequence is CASSLAGQTGNTIYF. The CDR3 DNA follows: TGTGCCAGCAGCTTAGCGGGACAGACTGGAAACACCATATATTTT.

The chain uses TRBV19 and TRBJ1-4; a possible D gene is TRBD1 (5 bases). Trimming took off 2 bases at V and 4 bases at J, with 17 bases between the two ends. The CDR3 runs 17 residues. CDR1 and CDR2 from the germline V gene are LNHDA and SQIVND (reference sequence). The CDR3 here is CASSIKVKWGHNEKLFF. The CDR3 DNA follows: TGTGCCAGTAGTATAAAGGTTAAGTGGGGCCATAATGAAAAACTGTTTTTT.

This chain links TRBV5-4 with TRBJ1-4; D may be TRBD1 (6 bases). Germline loops: CDR1 SGHNT, CDR2 YYREEE (reference sequence). V shed 5 bases and J shed 7 bases, with 15 bases lying between them. The CDR3 contains 14 residues. CDR3 in amino acids: CASRSDSKAEKLFF. The DNA for the CDR3 is TGTGCCAGCAGGTCGGACAGTAAAGCTGAAAAACTGTTTTTT.

This chain links TRBV10-3 with TRBJ1-4; D is possibly TRBD1 (6 bases). Germline V gene data show CDR1 as ENHRY and CDR2 as SYGVKD. V gave up 7 bases and J gave up 3 bases, with 9 bases separating them. CDR3 length: 13 amino acids. This CDR3 reads CAITGAPNEKLFF. The CDR3 coding sequence is TGTGCCATCACAGGGGCGCCTAATGAAAAACTGTTTTTT.

The chain recombines TRBV6-1 with TRBJ1-1, with TRBD1 matching 8 bases. Germline-derived CDR1 and CDR2 are MNHNS and SASEGT. Germline trimming cut 7 bases from V and 4 bases from J; bases unmatched to any gene: 8. This CDR3 contains 14 residues. CDR3 DNA sequence: TGTGCCAGCACCCCGACAGGGGAGGGCACTGAAGCTTTCTTT. This gives the protein CASTPTGEGTEAFF.

The J gene is TRBJ1-6, the V gene TRBV9; D is uncertain. CDR3 size: 15 residues. Trimming shortened V by 0 bases and J by 7 bases, and 11 bases separated the two germline ends. Germline-derived CDR1 and CDR2 are SGDLS and YYNGEE. The CDR3: CASSVEAGGNSPLHF. CDR3 nucleotides: TGTGCCAGCAGCGTAGAGGCGGGAGGGAATTCACCCCTCCACTTT.

The V call is TRBV5-6, the J call TRBJ1-2; D unresolved. The CDR3 has 13 amino acids. Germline V gene lookup returns CDR1 SGHDT and CDR2 YYEEEE. Trimming stripped 6 bases from V and 3 bases from J, with 12 bases between. CDR3 region: CASTSGDHYGYTF. The CDR3, as DNA: TGTGCCAGCACCTCCGGGGATCACTATGGCTACACCTTC.

This chain links TRBV11-2 with TRBJ2-7, with a weak D call TRBD2 (5 bases). V lost 4 bases to trimming and J lost 5 bases, with 30 bases between them. This CDR3 contains 19 residues. Per the germline V gene, CDR1 is SGHAT and CDR2 is FQNNGV. The CDR3 here is CASSSIRSFRGKSVHEQYF. CDR3 DNA sequence: TGTGCCAGCAGCTCCATCAGATCATTTCGGGGAAAGTCCGTCCACGAGCAGTACTTC.